These 17 T cell receptor beta chains were all obtained from the same sample, sequenced in a study of cytomegalovirus exposure and HLA in healthy donors. The method was immunoSEQ multiplex PCR; TCRdb's version includes in-frame clones alone and lacks a portion of them. The sample has 150,000 to 200,000 clones; about four fifths are singletons. Sequenced input: PBMCs. Receptor source: a woman under 30 in good health and CMV-seropositive.

The J gene is TRBJ2-3, the V gene TRBV4-1; TRBD1 might be the D (5 bases). CDR1 is MGHRA and CDR2 is YSYEKL in the germline V gene. Trimming removed 4 bases at V and 2 bases at J, with 10 bases between. The CDR3 is 14 amino acids. This CDR3 is CASSLQDNTDTQYF. CDR3 sequence (DNA): TGCGCCAGCAGCCTACAGGATAACACAGATACGCAGTATTTT.

The chain recombines TRBV11-2 with TRBJ1-2, with 8 bases identical to TRBD1. This CDR3 spans 14 amino acids. Germline V CDR1 and CDR2: SGHAT, FQNNGV. Germline trimming cut 5 bases from V and 1 base from J; bases unmatched to any gene: 3. The CDR3 sequence is CASSPGGGNYGYTF. Written as DNA, the CDR3 is TGTGCCAGCAGCCCAGGGGGCGGTAACTATGGCTACACCTTC.

This chain links TRBV7-8 with TRBJ1-4, with a tentative D call TRBD1 (6 bases). The V gene lost 3 bases and the J gene lost 7 bases, with 15 bases spanning the gap. The CDR3 length is 15 residues. Germline V gives CDR1 SGHVS, CDR2 FQNEAQ. In DNA form, the CDR3 reads TGTGCCAGCAGCTTTTCGCGGACAGAGAGTGAAAAACTGTTTTTT. It codes for CASSFSRTESEKLFF.

The chain has TRBV5-1 and TRBJ1-2, with 9 bases that match TRBD1. Germline CDR1 and CDR2: SGHRS and YFSETQ. The trim removed 4 bases at V and 8 bases at J, leaving 9 bases unmatched. The length of the CDR3 is 14 residues. CDR3 in amino acids: CASSTWDRVGGYTF. For the CDR3, the DNA is TGCGCCAGCAGCACGTGGGACAGGGTAGGCGGCTACACCTTC.

The rearrangement links TRBV5-1 to TRBJ1-2, with 7 bases aligning to TRBD1. Germline lookup yields CDR1 SGHRS and CDR2 YFSETQ. This CDR3 has 13 residues. The V gene end was trimmed by 4 bases and the J gene end by 4 bases; junction bases not matched to a gene: 4. CDR3 protein: CASSQGDIYGYTF. CDR3 DNA sequence: TGCGCCAGCAGCCAGGGGGACATCTATGGCTACACCTTC.

The CDR3 DNA sequence: TGCGCCAGCAGCCTGGGTAGCAACGAAGCTTTCTTT. The encoded protein is CASSLGSNEAFF. The chain recombines TRBV5-1 with TRBJ1-1; D gene unclear. The CDR3 spans 12 residues. Germline V gene data show CDR1 as SGHRS and CDR2 as YFSETQ. Trimming took 4 bases from V and 8 from J, leaving 12 bases between them.

This chain uses TRBV5-1 with TRBJ1-4; tentatively, D is TRBD1 (5 bases). CDR1 and CDR2 (germline): SGHRS, YFSETQ. The CDR3 runs to 14 residues. Between the trimmed V and J ends, which lost 1 base and 4 bases, there was a span of 8 bases. Here the CDR3 DNA reads TGCGCCAGCAGCTTGACAGGAATTAATGAAAAACTGTTTTTT. Protein sequence: CASSLTGINEKLFF.

A single count supports this clone. The chain links TRBV10-3 to TRBJ1-1; the match to TRBD1 covers 8 bases. V shed 10 bases and J 5 bases; nucleotides not matched to a gene: 12. Germline CDR1 ENHRY, CDR2 SYGVKD. The CDR3 is made up of 14 amino acids. The CDR3 is CATTGSTGGTEAFF. As DNA, the CDR3 is TGTGCCACAACAGGGTCCACAGGGGGGACTGAAGCTTTCTTT.

V is TRBV2 and J is TRBJ2-3; TRBD2 aligns across 15 bases. This CDR3 is 18 amino acids long. J gave up 2 bases and V 6 bases, and 9 bases lay outside the gene matches. Germline CDR1 is SNHLY and CDR2 is FYNNEI. Here the CDR3 reads CASSVGLAGGSFTDTQYF. CDR3 nucleotide sequence: TGTGCCAGCAGCGTCGGACTAGCGGGGGGGTCATTCACAGATACGCAGTATTTT.

The chain links TRBV6-5 to TRBJ2-7; 8 bases are shared with TRBD1. The germline CDR1 and CDR2 sequences are MNHEY and SVGAGI. CDR3 length: 15 amino acids. V lost 4 bases and J lost 4; bases outside the gene matches: 9. CDR3 sequence: CASSWGQDRPYEQYF. The CDR3 DNA reads TGTGCCAGCAGTTGGGGACAGGACAGACCGTACGAGCAGTACTTC.

J is TRBJ2-3 and V is TRBV10-3; the match to TRBD1 covers 10 bases. Germline V gene data show CDR1 as ENHRY and CDR2 as SYGVKD. The CDR3 has 16 amino acids. Trimming took 2 bases from V and 2 from J; bases not matched to a gene: 4. In DNA form, the CDR3 reads TGTGCCATCAGTGAGGGGGACAGGGGAACCACAGATACGCAGTATTTT. Its protein product is CAISEGDRGTTDTQYF.

CDR3 amino acids: CASSITSGAAYF. CDR3 bases: TGTGCCAGCAGTATAACTAGCGGGGCTGCGTATTTT. This chain uses TRBV27 with TRBJ2-3, with 10 bases aligning to TRBD2. The germline V gene has CDR1 MNHEY and CDR2 SMNVEV (reference sequence). V shed 5 bases and J 14 bases; nucleotides not matched to a gene: 7. The CDR3 has 12 amino acids.

The chain joins TRBV27 to TRBJ2-3; TRBD1 matches 9 bases. Unmatched junction bases numbered 7, after V lost 5 bases and J lost 1 base. Germline V lookup: CDR1 MNHEY, CDR2 SMNVEV (reference sequence). The CDR3 covers 16 residues. CDR3 coding DNA: TGTGCCAGCAGTCGTAAGAGGACAGGGGGCACAGATACGCAGTATTTT. Protein: CASSRKRTGGTDTQYF.

The table lists this clone with many counts. CDR3 DNA sequence: TGTGCCAGCAGCGAGAGGAACACTGAAGCTTTCTTT. Encoded protein: CASSERNTEAFF. The chain joins TRBV19 to TRBJ1-1; no firm D call. Between the trimmed V and J ends, which lost 9 bases and 1 base, there was a span of 9 bases. Germline CDR1 reads LNHDA; CDR2 reads SQIVND (reference sequence). This CDR3 is 12 amino acids long.

The V gene is TRBV4-3, the J gene TRBJ2-2; D might be TRBD2 (5 bases). Germline V gives CDR1 LGHNA, CDR2 YSLEER. This CDR3 contains 12 residues. The V gene lost 4 bases and the J gene lost 7 bases, with 7 bases spanning the gap. The CDR3 reads CASSPRGGELFF. The CDR3 DNA sequence: TGCGCCAGCAGCCCCCGGGGCGGGGAGCTGTTTTTT.

This clone turned up a few times. DNA for the CDR3: TGTGCCAGCAGCTTAGGGCGGTCCCTAGCCAAAAACATTCAGTACTTC. This gives the protein CASSLGRSLAKNIQYF. This chain links TRBV7-8 with TRBJ2-4; D is ambiguous. This CDR3 spans 16 amino acids. V was clipped by 1 base and J by 0 bases, with 10 bases between them. The V gene's germline CDR1 is SGHVS and CDR2 FQNEAQ.

The genes are TRBV2 and TRBJ2-3; a weak D match, TRBD2 (6 bases). Per the germline V gene, CDR1 is SNHLY and CDR2 is FYNNEI. The V end was cut by 7 bases, the J end by 2 bases, with 22 bases between. The CDR3 has 17 residues. This CDR3 reads CASNLNRILADTDTQYF. In DNA, the CDR3 is TGTGCCAGCAACCTAAACAGGATCTTAGCGGACACAGATACGCAGTATTTT.